This entry lists 11 T cell receptor beta chains sequenced from one sample in a study of T-cell memory formation after mild COVID-19. TCRdb passed the 5' RACE reads through MiXCR, listing each CDR3 protein once. The repertoire holds 350,000 to 450,000 distinct CDR3 sequences, with 25% to 30% as singletons. Sequencing used PBMCs or a T cell subset sorted from them (not recorded which). Every receptor here comes from an adult woman who had mild COVID-19 (a few samples of this study predate the infection). Cell type and time point are not known.

This clonotype was found many times. The V gene is TRBV29-1, the J gene TRBJ2-5; D is possibly TRBD1 or TRBD2 (5 bases each). V lost 0 bases and J lost 0, with 8 bases in between. The germline gives CDR1 SQVTM, CDR2 ANQGSEA. This CDR3 is 14 amino acids long. CDR3 amino acids: CSVEDWGYQETQYF. The DNA for the CDR3 is TGCAGCGTTGAAGATTGGGGGTACCAAGAGACCCAGTACTTC.

This rearrangement joins TRBV6-5 to TRBJ1-2, with TRBD1 as a possible D gene (5 bases). Germline V CDR1 and CDR2: MNHEY, SVGAGI. The CDR3 contains 15 residues. V lost 4 bases, J lost 6 bases, and 18 bases lay in between. CDR3 coding DNA: TGTGCCAGCAGTTCCAGGGACGGTTATTCGAATGGCTACACCTTC. Translated: CASSSRDGYSNGYTF.

This clonotype was seen more than once but under ten times. CDR3 protein: CASSPLGTSGTDTQYF. The CDR3, as DNA: TGTGCCAGCAGCCCCCTGGGGACTAGCGGCACAGATACGCAGTATTTT. The V call is TRBV9, the J call TRBJ2-3; 10 positions match TRBD2. V was clipped by 4 bases and J by 1 base; unmatched bases: 6. Germline V gene data show CDR1 as SGDLS and CDR2 as YYNGEE. The CDR3 runs to 16 residues.

The V and J genes are TRBV20-1 and TRBJ1-1, with D possibly TRBD1 on 5 matching bases. V was clipped by 0 bases and J by 1 base, with 12 bases between them. The CDR3 length is 15 residues. CDR1 DFQATT and CDR2 SNEGSKA come from the germline V gene (reference sequence). Here the CDR3 DNA reads TGCAGTGCTAGAGATCTACAGGTGCCGAACACTGAAGCTTTCTTT. Protein: CSARDLQVPNTEAFF.

This clonotype was detected a few times. The V call is TRBV12-3 or TRBV12-4, the J call TRBJ1-1; D uncertain. The length of the CDR3 is 10 residues. Trimming took off 1 base at V and 11 bases at J, with 5 bases between the two ends. The CDR3 DNA is TGTGCCAGCAGTTTAGGCCGCGCTTTCTTT. The encoded protein is CASSLGRAFF.

This clonotype showed up just a few times. In DNA, the CDR3 is TGTGCCAGCAGTTATCAGGGTAGCAACTCCTACGAGCAGTACTTC. Its translation is CASSYQGSNSYEQYF. The chain is built from TRBV6-2 or TRBV6-3 and TRBJ2-7; D perhaps matches TRBD1 (5 bases). This CDR3 has 15 residues. V was pared by 3 bases and J by 0 bases, with 12 bases between. Per the germline V gene, CDR1 is MNHEY and CDR2 is SVGEGT.

This rearrangement joins TRBV7-3 to TRBJ2-1; a weak D match, TRBD2 (6 bases). Germline CDR1 and CDR2: SGHTA and FQGTGA. This CDR3 is built from 16 residues. With 6 bases removed from V and 0 bases from J, the gap between germline ends came to 15 bases. The CDR3 bases are TGTGCCAGCAGTAACCCTGGCGGGGTCTCCTACAATGAGCAGTTCTTC. Encoded protein: CASSNPGGVSYNEQFF.

There are a few counts of this clonotype. The genes are TRBV7-2 and TRBJ2-5; TRBD2 aligns across 9 bases. The V gene end was trimmed by 1 base and the J gene end by 5 bases; junction bases not matched to a gene: 8. CDR1 and CDR2 from the germline V gene are SGHTA and FQGNSA. CDR3 length: 16 residues. In nucleotides, the CDR3 is TGTGCCAGCAGCTTAGTTCCCGGACTAGCGAATGAGACCCAGTACTTC. Residues: CASSLVPGLANETQYF. Full variable domain (remainder filled in from reference TRBV7-2 and TRBJ2-5): GAGVSQSPSNKVTEKGKDVELRCDPISGHTALYWYRQSLGQGLEFLIYFQGNSAPDKSGLPSDRFSAERTGGSVSTLTIQRTQQEDSAVYLCASSLVPGLANETQYFGPGTRLLVL.

This chain uses TRBV19 with TRBJ2-7; a possible D gene is TRBD2 (7 bases). Germline V lookup: CDR1 LNHDA, CDR2 SQIVND (reference sequence). The CDR3 runs 17 residues. The ends were cut back, 0 bases at V and 2 bases at J, with 17 bases in the middle. The CDR3 coding sequence is TGTGCCAGTAGTATAGATGGGGGACGGGGGGCCGCCTACGAGCAGTACTTC. This encodes CASSIDGGRGAAYEQYF.

This clonotype was counted at least ten times. The V gene is TRBV7-2, the J gene TRBJ2-7; D is undetermined. The CDR3 spans 13 residues. V lost 5 bases and J lost 0, with 8 bases in between. Germline lookup yields CDR1 SGHTA and CDR2 FQGNSA. The CDR3 DNA reads as TGTGCCAGCAGCCCCAGGAGCTCCTACGAGCAGTACTTC. It codes for CASSPRSSYEQYF.

There are a few counts of this clonotype. This chain connects TRBV30 to TRBJ2-7; TRBD1 matches at 8 bases. CDR3 length: 14 residues. Per the germline V gene, CDR1 is GTSNPN and CDR2 is SVGIG (reference sequence). J was trimmed by 6 bases and V by 0 bases; bases with no gene match: 7. DNA for the CDR3: TGTGCCTGGAGTGTAAAGGGGACAGGTTTCGAGCAGTACTTC. Translated: CAWSVKGTGFEQYF.